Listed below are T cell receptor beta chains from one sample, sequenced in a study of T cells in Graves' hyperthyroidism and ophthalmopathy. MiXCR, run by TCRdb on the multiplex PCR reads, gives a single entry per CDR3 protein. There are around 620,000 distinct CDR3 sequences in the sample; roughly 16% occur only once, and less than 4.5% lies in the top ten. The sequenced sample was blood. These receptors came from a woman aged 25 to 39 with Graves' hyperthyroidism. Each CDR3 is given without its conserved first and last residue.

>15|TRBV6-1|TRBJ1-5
ASTQTLVAYSNQPQH
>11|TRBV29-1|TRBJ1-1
SVERDPGTEAF
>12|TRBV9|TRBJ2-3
ASTEADYTDTQY
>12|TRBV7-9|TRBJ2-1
ASSFQSSYNEQF
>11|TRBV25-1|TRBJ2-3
ASSELRGSPQY
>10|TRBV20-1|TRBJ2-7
SARLQGAGQY
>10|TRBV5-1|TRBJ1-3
ASSVTGNTIY
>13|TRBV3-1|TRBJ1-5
ASSQDLGGGQPQH
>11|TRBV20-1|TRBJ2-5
SAERVLAETQY
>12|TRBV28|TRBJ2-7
ASSPRTGRDEQY
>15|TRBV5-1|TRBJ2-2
ASRLSGQATNTGELF
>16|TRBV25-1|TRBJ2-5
ASSEFPGQGGNQETQY
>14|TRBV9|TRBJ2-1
ASSVGGRGSFNEQF